A selection of T cell receptor beta chains follows, all from one sample in a study of tumor-infiltrating lymphocytes in primary liver carcinoma. TCRdb recomputed calls from the multiplex PCR reads with MiXCR, one row per CDR3 protein. Here the sample spans 180,000 or so distinct CDR3 sequences, over 50% being singletons. Sequencing used peripheral blood. These receptors were collected from a middle-aged man with primary liver carcinoma and hepatitis B virus infection. CDR3s leave out the opening cysteine and the closing phenylalanine or tryptophan. Fields, in order: J gene, V gene, CDR3 protein.

>TRBJ2-2|TRBV11-2
ASNALAGGPLSNTGKLF
>TRBJ2-1|TRBV4-2
ASSQETSGYYSEQS
>TRBJ2-7|TRBV7-9
ASSSGQVIYEQY
>TRBJ1-1|TRBV6-1
ASSEVFINTEAF
>TRBJ1-6|TRBV12-3/TRBV12-4
ASSLNMEDSPLH
>TRBJ2-1|TRBV12-3/TRBV12-4
VSTPEGDEQF
>TRBJ2-1|TRBV9
ASSAYSGMGNEQF
>TRBJ1-6|TRBV11-3
ASSLDWNSPLH
>TRBJ1-1|TRBV11-2
AGSADMGDQAF
>TRBJ2-7|TRBV12-3/TRBV12-4
ASSSQPDDEQY
>TRBJ2-7|TRBV11-2
ASSLRWTGDNEQY
>TRBJ2-1|TRBV7-8
ACSLLAGSSMAYNEQF
>TRBJ2-7|TRBV29-1
SVEDRGTSGHYEQY
>TRBJ2-2|TRBV4-2
ASNQTRGTTGELF
>TRBJ1-4|TRBV30
AWDINEKLF
>TRBJ1-5|TRBV4-1
ASSRGDSYSNQPQH
>TRBJ1-5|TRBV5-5
ASTPGATGNQPQH
>TRBJ1-5|TRBV4-1
ASGRRGGDGQPQH
>TRBJ2-5|TRBV12-3/TRBV12-4
ASSRTSAETQY
>TRBJ2-5|TRBV4-2
ASSQVTAGETQY
>TRBJ2-3|TRBV28
ANSSAVTFVRDTQY
>TRBJ2-1|TRBV6-5
ASSKGARSYNVQF
>TRBJ2-5|TRBV11-2
ASSLDLGRGETQY
>TRBJ2-3|TRBV29-1
SVQEGAPDTQY
>TRBJ1-1|TRBV30
AWSRQDTEAF
>TRBJ2-1|TRBV11-2
ASSLDRADEQF
>TRBJ2-5|TRBV6-1
ASYPWDRGETQY
>TRBJ2-4|TRBV7-9
ASSLQGSSIQY
>TRBJ2-3|TRBV29-1
SATGGTDTQY
>TRBJ2-7|TRBV28
ASSSRLQGDYEQY
>TRBJ1-2|TRBV11-3
ASSSPIDPYYGYT
>TRBJ2-7|TRBV11-2
ASSPIRRKGAYEQY
>TRBJ2-2|TRBV6-6
ASSYSGTGWTGKLF
>TRBJ2-3|TRBV11-3
ASSSGQGAYTKY
>TRBJ1-1|TRBV12-3/TRBV12-4
ASRRLQENTEAF